These 4 T cell receptor beta chains were sequenced from one sample in a study of regulatory T cells in long-lasting Graves disease. The time point: newly diagnosed GD, antithyroid drugs for less than 3 months. Preparation of the TCR library used RNA extracted from PBMCs. Library construction for TCR beta used iRepertoire HTBI primers and Arm-PCR of CDR3 regions. Each CDR3 protein is one row after TCRdb ran MiXCR on the multiplex PCR reads. The sample records over 450,000 distinct CDR3 sequences, around 12% being singletons. Another study also made use of these data, one on T cells in Graves' hyperthyroidism and ophthalmopathy.

The starting material was peripheral blood mononuclear cells (PBMCs), obtained at new diagnosis, from a patient treated with antithyroid drugs. These receptors originate from a woman aged 30 to 39 with Graves disease.

Many counts were recorded for this clonotype. CDR3 sequence (DNA): TGCAGTGCTAGAGATCTAGCGGCTAGCGGGATCCAAGAGACCCAGTACTTC. Translation: CSARDLAASGIQETQYF. The chain is built from TRBV20-1 and TRBJ2-5; 9 bases agree with TRBD2. After removal of 0 bases from V and 1 base from J, the junction contained 9 bases not matched to a gene. The CDR3 spans 17 residues. Germline CDR1 DFQATT, CDR2 SNEGSKA (reference sequence).

This clonotype was detected many times. The chain employs TRBV18 and TRBJ1-2; D is unclear. The CDR3 is 15 residues long. V dropped 2 bases and J dropped 0 bases, with 10 bases sitting between them. The germline gives CDR1 KGHSH, CDR2 LQKENI. The CDR3: CASSPFDGTNYGYTF. The CDR3 region has the DNA TGTGCCAGCTCACCATTTGACGGAACTAACTATGGCTACACCTTC.

The table lists this clonotype with many counts. This sequence joins TRBV6-5 and TRBJ2-3; 7 bases are shared with TRBD2. CDR3 size: 16 residues. Germline V gene lookup returns CDR1 MNHEY and CDR2 SVGAGI. J was trimmed by 0 bases and V by 2 bases; bases with no gene match: 5. In DNA form, the CDR3 reads TGTGCCAGCAGTTACCCAAGCGGGACTAGCACAGATACGCAGTATTTT. Encoded protein: CASSYPSGTSTDTQYF.

The rearrangement links TRBV27 to TRBJ2-7, with 9 bases that match TRBD1. Germline trimming cut 6 bases from V and 6 bases from J; bases unmatched to any gene: 9. Germline CDR1 MNHEY, CDR2 SMNVEV (reference sequence). The length of the CDR3 is 14 residues. DNA of the CDR3: TGTGCCAGCAGCCCGGGACAGGGAGCCGCCGAGCAGTACTTC. Encoded protein: CASSPGQGAAEQYF.